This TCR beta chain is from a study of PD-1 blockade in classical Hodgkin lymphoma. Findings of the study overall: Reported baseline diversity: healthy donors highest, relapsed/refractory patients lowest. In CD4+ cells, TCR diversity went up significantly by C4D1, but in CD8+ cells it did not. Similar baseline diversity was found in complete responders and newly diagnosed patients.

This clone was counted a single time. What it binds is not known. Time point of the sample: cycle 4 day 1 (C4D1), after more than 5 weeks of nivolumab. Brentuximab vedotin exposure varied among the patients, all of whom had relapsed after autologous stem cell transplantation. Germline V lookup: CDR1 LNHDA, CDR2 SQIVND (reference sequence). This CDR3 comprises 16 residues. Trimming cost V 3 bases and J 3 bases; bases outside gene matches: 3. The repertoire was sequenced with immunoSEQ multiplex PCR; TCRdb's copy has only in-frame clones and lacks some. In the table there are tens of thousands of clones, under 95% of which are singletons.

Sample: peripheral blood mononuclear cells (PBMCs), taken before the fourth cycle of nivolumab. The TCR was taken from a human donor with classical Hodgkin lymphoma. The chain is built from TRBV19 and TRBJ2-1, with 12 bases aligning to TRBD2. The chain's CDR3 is CASSMTSGGLYNEQFF. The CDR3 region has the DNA TGTGCCAGTAGTATGACTAGCGGGGGCCTCTACAATGAGCAGTTCTTC.